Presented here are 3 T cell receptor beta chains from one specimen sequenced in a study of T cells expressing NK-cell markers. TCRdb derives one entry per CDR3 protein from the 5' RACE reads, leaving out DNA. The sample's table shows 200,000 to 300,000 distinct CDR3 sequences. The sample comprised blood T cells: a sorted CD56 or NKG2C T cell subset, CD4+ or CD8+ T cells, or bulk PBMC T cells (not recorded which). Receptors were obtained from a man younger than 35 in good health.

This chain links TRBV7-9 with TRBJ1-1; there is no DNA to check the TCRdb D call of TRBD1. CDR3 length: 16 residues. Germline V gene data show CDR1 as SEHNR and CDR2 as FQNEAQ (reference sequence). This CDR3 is CASRPKPGQGNTEAFF.

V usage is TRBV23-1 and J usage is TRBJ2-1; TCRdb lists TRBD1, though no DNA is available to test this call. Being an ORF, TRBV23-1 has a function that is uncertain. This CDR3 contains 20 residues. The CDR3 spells CASSQSGVAAQGILGNEQFF.

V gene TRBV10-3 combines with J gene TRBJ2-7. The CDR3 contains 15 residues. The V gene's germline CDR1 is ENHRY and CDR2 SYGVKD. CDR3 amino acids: CAISESPSQALGQYF.